This T cell receptor beta chain was sequenced for a study of T cell repertoires in cytomegalovirus infection. TCRdb reprocessed the reads with MiXCR, giving one entry per CDR3 protein. The profile shows hundreds of thousands of distinct CDR3 sequences, roughly 16% of them singletons. This TCR came from a human donor in good health (CMV status not recorded). Some clones in this sample may be carry-over from other donors' samples. The sequencing sample was made of PBMCs.

The CDR3: CATSRDRRGDPEAFF. CDR3 in DNA: TGTGCCACCAGCAGAGATAGGAGAGGGGACCCTGAAGCTTTCTTT. This chain joins TRBV15 and TRBJ1-1, with D possibly being TRBD1 (5 bases). CDR3 size: 15 residues. Germline V gene data show CDR1 as LNHNV and CDR2 as YYDKDF (reference sequence). V lost 0 bases, J lost 6 bases, and 14 bases lay in between.